The text below deals with one T cell receptor (beta chain). This sample is part of a study of blood T cell repertoires in COVID-19. The overall study: Sites across the United States, Italy and Spain contributed samples from acute and convalescent COVID-19.

Original data processing: By means of reference gene primer amplification, nucleated cell counts were estimated. TCRdb's table, derived via immunoSEQ multiplex PCR, lists solely in-frame clones and lacks some. That table gives V, J and clone size, and the DNA gave D and trimming. The table records 150,000 or so clones, approximately 90% of them present only once. The CDR3 has 13 amino acids. Germline V gene lookup returns CDR1 MNHEY and CDR2 SVGEGT. Trimming removed 2 bases at V and 9 bases at J, with 13 bases between. The receptor was derived from a human donor in a cohort sampled during active COVID-19. Sequencing input: peripheral blood. This sequence joins TRBV6-2 or TRBV6-3 and TRBJ1-2; D gene ambiguous. The CDR3 DNA sequence: TGTGCCAGCAGTTACGGGCAGACAAACCGCTACACCTTC. Translated: CASSYGQTNRYTF.